Listed below are T cell receptor beta chains from one sample, sequenced in a study of beta chain features in type 1 diabetes. TCRdb keeps only in-frame clones here, not all; method: immunoSEQ multiplex PCR. The sample carries roughly 450,000 clones, roughly 11% recorded once. Source material: naive CD4+ T cells from blood. The receptors come from a woman aged 18-35 years in good health. CDR3s include the opening cysteine and the closing phenylalanine or tryptophan. A D gene is named only where the DNA matches it firmly. The size field is filled for only some rows; it gives once, few, many or a size class.

j_call clone_size d_call v_call cdr3_aa cdr3_nt
TRBJ1-2 few - TRBV19 CASSIPTTGYGYTF TGTGCCAGTAGTATCCCCACGACAGGCTATGGCTACACCTTC
TRBJ1-1 - - TRBV25-1 CASTPDGTRAFF TGTGCCAGCACCCCAGATGGGACGAGGGCTTTCTTT
TRBJ2-1 few - TRBV10-3 CAISDLYEQFF TGTGCCATCAGTGATCTCTATGAGCAGTTCTTC
TRBJ2-5 - - TRBV6-5 CASSYSTGRETQYF TGTGCCAGCAGTTACTCAACGGGGAGGGAGACCCAGTACTTC
TRBJ2-6 once - TRBV7-3 CASRAGGANVLTF TGTGCCAGCAGGGCAGGTGGGGCCAACGTCCTGACTTTC
TRBJ2-2 - - TRBV7-9 CARSVGAPGELFF TGTGCCCGATCGGTCGGGGCCCCCGGGGAGCTGTTTTTT
TRBJ2-4 few - TRBV29-1 CSVGGNLAKNIQYF TGCAGCGTTGGCGGGAATCTAGCCAAAAACATTCAGTACTTC
TRBJ2-7 - TRBD1 TRBV7-2 CASSSTGTGAYEQYF TGTGCCAGCAGCTCCACCGGGACAGGGGCGTATGAGCAGTACTTC
TRBJ1-5 - - TRBV29-1 CSVGAGDQPQHF TGCAGCGTTGGGGCAGGGGATCAGCCCCAGCATTTT
TRBJ2-1 few - TRBV11-2 CASSEGLKGPAEQFF TGTGCCAGCAGCGAAGGACTTAAGGGGCCGGCTGAGCAGTTCTTC
TRBJ2-7 few - TRBV28 CASSLIPGTGSYEQYF TGTGCCAGCAGTTTAATTCCCGGGACGGGATCCTACGAGCAGTACTTC
TRBJ1-4 - TRBD1 TRBV12-5 CASAYGQDEKLFF TGTGCTAGTGCCTACGGACAGGATGAAAAACTGTTTTTT
TRBJ2-1 - TRBD1 TRBV5-6 CASTRQGATYNEQFF TGTGCCAGCACCCGACAGGGGGCAACCTACAATGAGCAGTTCTTC
TRBJ1-2 - TRBD1 TRBV9 CASSAVTGNYGYTF TGTGCCAGCAGCGCCGTGACAGGGAACTATGGCTACACCTTC
TRBJ2-5 few - TRBV4-1 CASSQPLKTGVLETQYF TGCGCCAGCAGCCAACCCCTTAAGACGGGGGTGTTGGAGACCCAGTACTTC
TRBJ2-5 few - TRBV6-6 CASGASVETQYF TGTGCCAGCGGGGCTTCGGTAGAGACCCAGTACTTC
TRBJ2-1 few TRBD2 TRBV30 CAWSVVWASGSNEQFF TGTGCCTGGAGTGTAGTTTGGGCTAGCGGGAGCAATGAGCAGTTCTTC
TRBJ2-3 - TRBD2 TRBV4-1 CASSPGLAGGPSDTQYF TGCGCCAGCAGCCCGGGACTAGCGGGGGGGCCGTCAGATACGCAGTATTTT
TRBJ2-1 - - TRBV5-1 CASSSGSPSYNEQFF TGCGCCAGCAGCTCGGGATCCCCTTCCTACAATGAGCAGTTCTTC
TRBJ2-5 few - TRBV28 CASKTLQETQYF TGTGCCAGCAAAACCCTCCAAGAGACCCAGTACTTC
TRBJ1-1 - - TRBV15 CATSRGPLTPEAFF TGTGCCACCAGCAGGGGCCCACTGACCCCTGAAGCTTTCTTT
TRBJ2-7 - - TRBV7-2 CASSPLGPYEQYF TGTGCCAGCAGCCCCCTGGGACCGTACGAGCAGTACTTC
TRBJ2-1 - TRBD2 TRBV9 CASSFFGTSGYNEQFF TGTGCCAGCAGCTTTTTTGGGACTAGCGGTTACAATGAGCAGTTCTTC
TRBJ2-3 few - TRBV27 CASSLGQDTDTQYF TGTGCCAGCAGTTTAGGGCAGGACACAGATACGCAGTATTTT
TRBJ1-5 few TRBD1 TRBV7-6 CASSSRQGQPQHF TGTGCCAGCAGCTCCCGACAGGGGCAGCCCCAGCATTTT